Below, 6 T cell receptor beta chains from the same sample are listed, as sequenced in a study of regulatory T cells in long-lasting Graves disease. Assembly of TCR beta libraries relied on iRepertoire HTBI primers together with Arm-PCR of CDR3 regions. TCRdb passed the multiplex PCR reads through MiXCR, listing each CDR3 protein once. Among around 500,000 distinct CDR3 sequences listed, around 12% were seen once. Time point indicated: newly diagnosed GD, antithyroid drugs for less than 3 months. The authors made the TCR library using RNA they extracted from PBMCs. These data were also filed under a second study, of T cells in Graves' hyperthyroidism and ophthalmopathy.

Sequencing used peripheral blood mononuclear cells (PBMCs), obtained at new diagnosis, from a patient treated with antithyroid drugs. These receptors were taken from a woman aged 25 to 39 with Graves disease.

The V gene is TRBV9, the J gene TRBJ2-1; TRBD2 might be the D (6 bases). V was trimmed by 4 bases and J by 4 bases, leaving 27 bases between them. CDR3 size: 19 residues. Germline lookup yields CDR1 SGDLS and CDR2 YYNGEE. The CDR3 region has the DNA TGTGCCAGCAGCCCCTCCCTAGGTGACATTTGGGGGGATTACAATGAGCAGTTCTTC. Amino acids: CASSPSLGDIWGDYNEQFF. The whole variable domain, remainder taken from reference TRBV9 and TRBJ2-1, is DSGVTQTPKHLITATGQRVTLRCSPRSGDLSVYWYQQSLDQGLQFLIQYYNGEERAKGNILERFSAQQFPDLHSELNLSSLELGDSALYFCASSPSLGDIWGDYNEQFFGPGTRLTVL.

This clonotype was seen ten or more times. This sequence joins TRBV27 and TRBJ2-5; D is perhaps TRBD1 or TRBD2 (6 bases each). V lost 5 bases to trimming and J lost 4 bases, with 17 bases between them. The germline gives CDR1 MNHEY, CDR2 SMNVEV (reference sequence). The CDR3 consists of 15 residues. CDR3 region: CASSPRVGGLETQYF. The CDR3 DNA reads as TGTGCCAGCAGTCCCCGGGTCGGGGGCCTAGAGACCCAGTACTTC.

This clonotype has a count of ten or more. The chain uses TRBV12-3 or TRBV12-4 and TRBJ1-2; tentative D call: TRBD1 (6 bases). V was trimmed by 4 bases and J by 8 bases, leaving 17 bases between them. The CDR3 totals 14 residues. The DNA of the CDR3 is TGTGCCAGCAGTTACAACAGGGTGAGGGGAGGCTACACCTTC. Encoded protein: CASSYNRVRGGYTF.

This clonotype was observed many times. The chain uses TRBV5-1 and TRBJ2-7; 14 nucleotides align to TRBD2. The J segment lost 6 bases and the V segment lost 0 bases, leaving 2 bases of the junction unmatched. Germline V CDR1 and CDR2: SGHRS, YFSETQ. The CDR3 runs 15 residues. This chain's CDR3 is CASSLAGTSGSEQYF. Here the CDR3 DNA reads TGCGCCAGCAGCTTGGCCGGGACTAGCGGGAGCGAGCAGTACTTC. The complete variable domain, with remaining parts taken from reference TRBV5-1 and TRBJ2-7, reads KAGVTQTPRYLIKTRGQQVTLSCSPISGHRSVSWYQQTPGQGLQFLFEYFSETQRNKGNFPGRFSGRQFSNSRSEMNVSTLELGDSALYLCASSLAGTSGSEQYFGPGTRLTVT.

There are many counts of this clonotype. The chain carries TRBV19 and TRBJ1-5; D might be TRBD1 (5 bases). The CDR3 sequence is 13 residues long. V was cut by 8 bases and J by 1 base, with 9 bases left in between. Germline CDR1 and CDR2: LNHDA and SQIVND (reference sequence). The CDR3 protein is CASLDSSNQPQHF. The CDR3 DNA reads TGTGCCAGTCTTGACAGCAGCAATCAGCCCCAGCATTTT.

This clonotype was seen at least ten times. The genes are TRBV19 and TRBJ1-1; 8 bases are shared with TRBD1. The CDR3 is 13 residues long. With V trimmed by 7 bases and J by 6 bases, 7 bases remained unmatched. Germline assignment: CDR1 LNHDA and CDR2 SQIVND (reference sequence). CDR3 region: CASIGDRSPEAFF. CDR3 nucleotides: TGTGCCAGTATAGGGGACAGGTCGCCTGAAGCTTTCTTT.